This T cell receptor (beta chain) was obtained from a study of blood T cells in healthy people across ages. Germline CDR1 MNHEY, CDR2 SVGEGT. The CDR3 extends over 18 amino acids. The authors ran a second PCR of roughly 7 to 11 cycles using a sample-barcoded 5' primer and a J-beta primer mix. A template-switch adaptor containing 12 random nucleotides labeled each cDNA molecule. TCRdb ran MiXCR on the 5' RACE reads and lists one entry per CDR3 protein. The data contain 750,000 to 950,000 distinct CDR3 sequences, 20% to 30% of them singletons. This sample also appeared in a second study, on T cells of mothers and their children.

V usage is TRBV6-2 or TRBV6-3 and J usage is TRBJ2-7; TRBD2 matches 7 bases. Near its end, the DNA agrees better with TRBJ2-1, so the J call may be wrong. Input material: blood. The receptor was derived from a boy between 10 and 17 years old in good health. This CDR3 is CASSYLSQRGSSYNEQFF. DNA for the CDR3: TGTGCCAGCAGTTACCTTTCCCAGCGGGGAAGCTCCTACAATGAGCAGTTCTTC.